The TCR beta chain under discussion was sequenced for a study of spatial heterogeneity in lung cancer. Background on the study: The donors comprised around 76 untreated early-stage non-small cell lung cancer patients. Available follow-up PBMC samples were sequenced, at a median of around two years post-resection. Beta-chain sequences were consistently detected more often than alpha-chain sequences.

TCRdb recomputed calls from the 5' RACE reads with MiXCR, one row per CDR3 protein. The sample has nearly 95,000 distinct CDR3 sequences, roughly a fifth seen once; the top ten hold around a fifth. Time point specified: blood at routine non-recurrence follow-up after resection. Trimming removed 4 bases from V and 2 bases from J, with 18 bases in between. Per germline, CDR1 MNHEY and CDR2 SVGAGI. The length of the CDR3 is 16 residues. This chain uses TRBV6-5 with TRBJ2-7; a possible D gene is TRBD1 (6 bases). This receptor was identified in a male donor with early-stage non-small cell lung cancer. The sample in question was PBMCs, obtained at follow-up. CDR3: CASSFDMTGAPYEQYF. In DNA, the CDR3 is TGTGCCAGCAGTTTCGACATGACAGGAGCGCCCTACGAGCAGTACTTC.